These T cell receptor beta chains were read from a single sample in a study of CD4 T cells in relation to SARS-CoV-2 and coronaviruses. Their recognized antigens are unknown. Data came from immunoSEQ multiplex PCR; TCRdb stores just in-frame clones and leaves some out. The sample shows some 21,000 clones, 76% of them seen only once. The sequenced sample was CD4+ T cells from PBMCs, cultured in vitro. The receptors here all came from a human donor in good health. CDR3s include the opening cysteine and the closing phenylalanine or tryptophan. A D gene is named only where the DNA matches it firmly. Where a row states a size, it is once, few, many or the class of an expanded clone; other rows omit it.

J gene: TRBJ2-3; clone size: .; D gene: .; V gene: TRBV21-1; CDR3 protein: CASSIRLAGETSTDTQYF; CDR3 DNA: TGTGCCAGCAGCATCCGACTAGCGGGGGAAACTAGCACAGATACGCAGTATTTT
J gene: TRBJ1-2; clone size: .; D gene: TRBD1; V gene: TRBV30; CDR3 protein: CAYRPGQGIIHGYTF; CDR3 DNA: TGTGCCTACCGCCCCGGACAGGGGATTATTCATGGCTACACCTTC
J gene: TRBJ2-3; clone size: .; D gene: .; V gene: TRBV6-5; CDR3 protein: CASSYGLVSDTQYF; CDR3 DNA: TGTGCCAGCAGTTACGGGCTAGTTTCGGATACGCAGTATTTT
J gene: TRBJ1-2; clone size: .; D gene: TRBD1; V gene: TRBV10-2; CDR3 protein: CASRRDSYGYTF; CDR3 DNA: TGCGCCAGCAGGAGGGACAGCTATGGCTACACCTTC
J gene: TRBJ1-1; clone size: .; D gene: .; V gene: TRBV5-1; CDR3 protein: CASSLVGLSEAFF; CDR3 DNA: TGCGCCAGCAGCTTGGTAGGACTTTCTGAAGCTTTCTTT
J gene: TRBJ2-5; clone size: .; D gene: TRBD2; V gene: TRBV6-5; CDR3 protein: CASGRGWQETQYF; CDR3 DNA: TGTGCCAGTGGGAGGGGATGGCAAGAGACCCAGTACTTC
J gene: TRBJ1-2; clone size: .; D gene: TRBD1; V gene: TRBV27; CDR3 protein: CASRTAVGTGPGGYTF; CDR3 DNA: TGTGCCAGCAGGACAGCGGTTGGGACAGGCCCGGGAGGCTACACCTTC
J gene: TRBJ1-1; clone size: few; D gene: .; V gene: TRBV5-1; CDR3 protein: CASSLIAGSLQNTEAFF; CDR3 DNA: TGCGCCAGCAGCTTGATAGCAGGGTCCCTCCAGAACACTGAAGCTTTCTTT
J gene: TRBJ2-5; clone size: .; D gene: TRBD1; V gene: TRBV19; CDR3 protein: CASSPGDSPRETQYF; CDR3 DNA: TGTGCCAGTAGTCCAGGGGACAGCCCTCGAGAGACCCAGTACTTC
J gene: TRBJ1-1; clone size: .; D gene: .; V gene: TRBV11-2; CDR3 protein: CASSLDLGGLKREAFF; CDR3 DNA: TGTGCCAGCAGCTTAGATCTCGGGGGGCTGAAGCGTGAAGCTTTCTTT
J gene: TRBJ1-1; clone size: few; D gene: .; V gene: TRBV29-1; CDR3 protein: CSVEDRGGGNTEAFF; CDR3 DNA: TGCAGCGTTGAAGATCGAGGCGGGGGGAACACTGAAGCTTTCTTT
J gene: TRBJ2-1; clone size: .; D gene: TRBD2; V gene: TRBV6-5; CDR3 protein: CASSNGLAVDNEQFF; CDR3 DNA: TGTGCCAGCAGTAACGGACTAGCGGTAGACAATGAGCAGTTCTTC
J gene: TRBJ2-5; clone size: .; D gene: .; V gene: TRBV25-1; CDR3 protein: CASSESTEETQYF; CDR3 DNA: TGTGCCAGCAGTGAATCGACAGAAGAGACCCAGTACTTC
J gene: TRBJ2-7; clone size: once; D gene: .; V gene: TRBV7-3; CDR3 protein: CASSLGPNYEQYF; CDR3 DNA: TGTGCCAGCAGCTTAGGGCCAAACTACGAGCAGTACTTC
J gene: TRBJ1-2; clone size: .; D gene: TRBD1; V gene: TRBV18; CDR3 protein: CASSPSQGADYGYTF; CDR3 DNA: TGTGCCAGCTCACCATCACAGGGGGCGGACTATGGCTACACCTTC
J gene: TRBJ2-7; clone size: .; D gene: TRBD2; V gene: TRBV7-3; CDR3 protein: CASSLRAGPKGTSGSSYEQYF; CDR3 DNA: TGTGCCAGCAGCCTGAGAGCCGGACCAAAGGGTACTAGCGGGAGCTCCTACGAGCAGTACTTC
J gene: TRBJ1-2; clone size: once; D gene: .; V gene: TRBV10-3; CDR3 protein: CAFQAGPNYGYTF; CDR3 DNA: TGTGCCTTCCAAGCCGGGCCTAACTATGGCTACACCTTC
J gene: TRBJ2-5; clone size: .; D gene: .; V gene: TRBV5-1; CDR3 protein: CASKIWGAETQYF; CDR3 DNA: TGCGCCAGCAAAATCTGGGGCGCCGAGACCCAGTACTTC
J gene: TRBJ2-3; clone size: large; D gene: .; V gene: TRBV18; CDR3 protein: CASSPLDGYTDTQYF; CDR3 DNA: TGTGCCAGCTCACCCCTTGACGGCTACACAGATACGCAGTATTTT
J gene: TRBJ1-4; clone size: few; D gene: TRBD1; V gene: TRBV19; CDR3 protein: CASSGQGAGEKLFF; CDR3 DNA: TGTGCCAGTAGTGGACAGGGGGCGGGTGAAAAACTGTTTTTT
J gene: TRBJ2-4; clone size: .; D gene: .; V gene: TRBV5-1; CDR3 protein: CASSVSAELAKNIQYF; CDR3 DNA: TGCGCCAGCAGCGTTTCCGCCGAGCTAGCCAAAAACATTCAGTACTTC
J gene: TRBJ2-5; clone size: .; D gene: TRBD1; V gene: TRBV13; CDR3 protein: CASSPWTGQETQYF; CDR3 DNA: TGTGCCAGCAGCCCATGGACAGGGCAAGAGACCCAGTACTTC
J gene: TRBJ2-1; clone size: few; D gene: TRBD2; V gene: TRBV6-6; CDR3 protein: CASSSLSGRAGNEQFF; CDR3 DNA: TGTGCCAGCAGTTCGCTTAGCGGGAGGGCCGGCAATGAGCAGTTCTTC
J gene: TRBJ2-3; clone size: .; D gene: TRBD2; V gene: TRBV19; CDR3 protein: CASSTRTSGRLDTQYF; CDR3 DNA: TGTGCCAGTAGTACCCGGACTAGCGGGAGGTTGGATACGCAGTATTTT
J gene: TRBJ2-6; clone size: .; D gene: .; V gene: TRBV6-1; CDR3 protein: CASSEGQSGANVLTF; CDR3 DNA: TGTGCCAGCAGTGAAGGACAGTCTGGGGCCAACGTCCTGACTTTC
J gene: TRBJ2-3; clone size: .; D gene: .; V gene: TRBV5-5; CDR3 protein: CASSSGELPSNTQYF; CDR3 DNA: TGTGCCAGCAGCTCAGGAGAGCTGCCCAGCAATACGCAGTATTTT